The 7 T cell receptor beta chains given below trace back to one sample, sequenced in a study of T-cell memory formation after mild COVID-19. TCRdb reprocessed the 5' RACE reads via MiXCR and lists one record per CDR3 protein. The sample has about 400,000 distinct CDR3 sequences, around an eighth seen once. The sample comprised PBMCs or a T cell subset sorted from them (not recorded which). Receptor source: a man between 18 and 29 years old who had mild COVID-19 (a few samples of this study predate the infection). Cell type and time point are not known.

V gene TRBV7-9 combines with J gene TRBJ1-1, with 7 bases aligning to TRBD1. V was clipped by 1 base and J by 3 bases; unmatched bases: 5. Germline V CDR1 and CDR2: SEHNR, FQNEAQ (reference sequence). The CDR3 sequence is 15 residues long. The CDR3 loop reads CASSLDRGMYTEAFF. CDR3 coding DNA: TGTGCCAGCAGCTTAGACAGGGGTATGTACACTGAAGCTTTCTTT.

This clonotype was detected only a few times. The chain is built from TRBV4-1 and TRBJ1-3; D call uncertain. Germline CDR1 and CDR2: MGHRA and YSYEKL. Trimming left V 7 bases short and J 1 base short, with 14 bases between. The CDR3 contains 15 residues. The CDR3 DNA reads as TGCGCCAGCACCCCCAGTTGGCTTTCTGGAAACACCATATATTTT. It codes for CASTPSWLSGNTIYF.

This clonotype was recorded a few times. The chain has TRBV11-2 and TRBJ1-1, with D tentatively TRBD1 (5 bases). CDR3 length: 11 residues. V was cut by 6 bases and J by 11 bases, with 13 bases left in between. The germline CDR1 and CDR2 sequences are SGHAT and FQNNGV. DNA of the CDR3: TGTGCCAGCAGGGCCTCAGGGACGGCTTTCTTT. Translated, it gives CASRASGTAFF.

This clonotype was seen a handful of times. The rearrangement links TRBV4-2 to TRBJ2-5, with 12 bases lining up with TRBD2. Germline CDR1 reads LGHNA; CDR2 reads YNFKEQ. The CDR3 extends over 18 amino acids. After removal of 0 bases from V and 3 bases from J, the junction contained 8 bases not matched to a gene. The CDR3 DNA reads as TGTGCCAGCAGCCAAGATCGGAGGGCTAGCGGGGGGGAAGAGACCCAGTACTTC. It is translated as CASSQDRRASGGEETQYF.

This clonotype was detected only a few times. The chain has TRBV6-5 and TRBJ1-1; 8 bases map to TRBD1. Unmatched junction bases numbered 4, after V lost 5 bases and J lost 5 bases. Germline V CDR1 and CDR2: MNHEY, SVGAGI. CDR3 size: 13 residues. The CDR3 loop is CASSRTGRTEAFF. CDR3 nucleotide sequence: TGTGCCAGCAGTCGGACAGGGAGAACTGAAGCTTTCTTT.

This clonotype was counted between two and nine times. This rearrangement joins TRBV24-1 to TRBJ1-1, with D possibly TRBD1 on 5 matching bases. This CDR3 contains 15 residues. The V gene lost 5 bases and the J gene lost 3 bases, with 15 bases spanning the gap. Germline V lookup: CDR1 KGHDR, CDR2 SFDVKD. The CDR3 coding sequence is TGTGCCACCAGTGGAGGATCGGTAGGGGACACTGAAGCTTTCTTT. Translation gives CATSGGSVGDTEAFF.

This clonotype came up a few times. The chain uses TRBV29-1 and TRBJ2-1, with TRBD1 matching over 8 bases. CDR3 size: 14 residues. Losses at the gene ends were 7 bases for V and 1 base for J; bases not matched to a gene: 6. Germline V gene lookup returns CDR1 SQVTM and CDR2 ANQGSEA. The CDR3 loop is CSARQGWSYNEQFF. The CDR3, as DNA: TGCAGCGCCCGACAGGGGTGGTCCTACAATGAGCAGTTCTTC.